The clone carrying this T cell receptor (beta chain) was seen repeatedly, ten times or more. Its antigen is currently unknown. Germline CDR1 is SGHRS and CDR2 is YFSETQ. The CDR3 runs 13 residues. V lost 7 bases and J 3 bases, leaving 12 bases between the germline ends. This sample was taken from a study of T cells after yellow fever vaccination. Study-wide results and limits: Once the booster was given, most primary-vaccination clones reappeared, at over 95% for CD4 and approximately 88% for CD8. Highly abundant clonotypes carried over from the bulk population could end up in FACS-sorted repertoires as contaminants. Clonotype sharing between CD4 and CD8 compartments was small.

The study made its TCR cDNA through 5'RACE template switching. That step introduced a universal primer site along with UMIs. A single record per CDR3 protein comes from TCRdb applying MiXCR to the 5' RACE reads. The table has about 310,000 distinct CDR3 sequences, roughly 3.5% seen once; the top ten hold about a quarter. This clonotype originated in a man younger than 35 who received the YFV17D yellow fever vaccine. The sample consisted of PBMCs, taken on the day of the yellow fever booster vaccination. The V and J genes are TRBV5-1 and TRBJ2-3; D is possibly TRBD1 (6 bases). The CDR3 DNA follows: TGCGCCAGCTGGTCTCAGGGGACAGATACGCAGTATTTT. This codes for CASWSQGTDTQYF.